These 31 T cell receptor beta chains came from one sample sequenced in a study of shared T cell receptors in the human thymus. Repertoires were generated with immunoSEQ multiplex PCR, while TCRdb's copy carries only in-frame clones and drops some. The sample records around 65,000 clones, roughly 95% being singletons. The sample was thymocytes. These receptor sequences come from a human donor.

This rearrangement joins TRBV21-1 to TRBJ2-5; the table's TRBD2 call for D was not verified on the DNA. TRBV21-1 is annotated as a pseudogene. The CDR3 is 19 residues long. The CDR3 nucleotides read TGTGCCAGCAGCAACCCCCGTGGAGCGGGGGGGCCCAACCAAGAGACCCAGTACTTC. Its protein is CASSNPRGAGGPNQETQYF.

The V call is TRBV7-2, the J call TRBJ1-1; 10 bases match TRBD1. Unmatched junction bases numbered 7, after V lost 2 bases and J lost 4 bases. Per germline, CDR1 SGHTA and CDR2 FQGNSA. The CDR3 covers 16 residues. The CDR3 region has the DNA TGTGCCAGCAGCTTATGGAGGGACAGGGGATGCACTGAAGCTTTCTTT. Translated: CASSLWRDRGCTEAFF.

The gene calls are TRBV11-2 and TRBJ2-7; D may be TRBD2 (6 bases). Germline CDR1 reads SGHAT; CDR2 reads FQNNGV. V gave up 5 bases and J gave up 2 bases, with 13 bases separating them. The CDR3 has 14 residues. CDR3 sequence: CASSVPSETYEQYF. The DNA for the CDR3 is TGTGCCAGCAGCGTTCCTAGCGAGACCTACGAGCAGTACTTC.

The V and J genes are TRBV4-2 and TRBJ1-4; D ambiguous. V was shortened by 1 base and J by 0 bases, with 12 bases between the two germline ends. The germline V gene encodes CDR1 LGHNA and CDR2 YNFKEQ. This CDR3 spans 17 amino acids. The CDR3 DNA sequence: TGTGCCAGCAGCCAAGTGGGCCATGGAGCAACTAATGAAAAACTGTTTTTT. It encodes CASSQVGHGATNEKLFF.

The genes are TRBV15 and TRBJ2-7, with unresolved D. V was trimmed by 7 bases and J by 3 bases, leaving 13 bases between them. CDR1 is LNHNV, CDR2 YYDKDF, per germline (reference sequence). The CDR3 is 13 amino acids. CDR3 nucleotide sequence: TGTGCCACCAAGGCTGTCCCGCACTACGAGCAGTACTTC. Translating it yields CATKAVPHYEQYF.

The chain combines TRBV28 with TRBJ1-2; 9 bases align to TRBD1. Germline trimming cut 8 bases from V and 3 bases from J; bases unmatched to any gene: 1. Germline CDR1 is MDHEN and CDR2 is SYDVKM. The length of the CDR3 is 12 residues. CDR3 protein: CASRDRDYGYTF. The CDR3 DNA sequence: TGTGCCAGCCGGGACAGGGACTATGGCTACACCTTC.

The rearrangement joins TRBV7-9 to TRBJ2-3; weak D call: TRBD2 (6 bases). V shed 1 base and J shed 7 bases, with 18 bases lying between them. The CDR3 spans 16 residues. CDR1 is SEHNR and CDR2 is FQNEAQ in the germline V gene (reference sequence). CDR3 amino acids: CASSLDPGDNSYTQYF. The CDR3 nucleotides are TGTGCCAGCAGCTTAGACCCGGGGGATAATTCATATACGCAGTATTTT.

J is TRBJ2-1 and V is TRBV15; 9 positions agree with TRBD2. CDR1 LNHNV and CDR2 YYDKDF come from the germline V gene (reference sequence). V lost 0 bases to trimming and J lost 5 bases; unmatched junction nucleotides: 23. This CDR3 is built from 22 residues. CDR3 nucleotide sequence: TGTGCCACCAGCAGAGATGCGGGGGGGGGACCCGCCACCCCCCTCGGGGACAATGAGCAGTTCTTC. Translating gives CATSRDAGGGPATPLGDNEQFF.

J is TRBJ2-7 and V is TRBV14; TRBD1 might be the D (6 bases). CDR1 and CDR2 from the germline V gene are SGHDN and FVKESK. The CDR3 sequence is 17 residues long. The ends were cut back, 2 bases at V and 2 bases at J, with 19 bases in the middle. This CDR3 reads CASSQWAQGLAPYEQYF. The CDR3 region has the DNA TGTGCCAGCAGCCAATGGGCTCAGGGGCTCGCACCCTACGAGCAGTACTTC.

The chain employs TRBV14 and TRBJ2-5; D unclear. Deletions cut 0 bases from V and 4 bases from J, with 9 bases between. Germline V lookup: CDR1 SGHDN, CDR2 FVKESK. CDR3 length: 14 amino acids. The CDR3, as DNA: TGTGCCAGCAGCCAAGATCTGTCAGGAGAGACCCAGTACTTC. It yields the protein CASSQDLSGETQYF. The whole variable domain, filled in from reference TRBV14 and TRBJ2-5, reads EAGVTQFPSHSVIEKGQTVTLRCDPISGHDNLYWYRRVMGKEIKFLLHFVKESKQDESGMPNNRFLAERTGGTYSTLKVQPAELEDSGVYFCASSQDLSGETQYFGPGTRLLVL.

The J gene is TRBJ2-7, the V gene TRBV7-2, with 10 bases that match TRBD2. CDR3 size: 15 residues. Germline V gives CDR1 SGHTA, CDR2 FQGNSA. With V trimmed by 1 base and J by 1 base, 1 base remained unmatched. The CDR3 is CASSLVTSGSYEQYF. CDR3 bases: TGTGCCAGCAGCTTAGTGACTAGCGGGTCCTACGAGCAGTACTTC.

The chain carries TRBV6-1 and TRBJ2-7; 8 nucleotides agree with TRBD1. The CDR3 length is 17 residues. Germline V gene lookup returns CDR1 MNHNS and CDR2 SASEGT. V lost 1 base and J lost 7; bases outside the gene matches: 15. The CDR3 sequence is CASSEGRTGWPPWEQYF. The CDR3 bases are TGTGCCAGCAGTGAAGGGAGGACAGGGTGGCCCCCTTGGGAGCAGTACTTC.

The rearrangement uses TRBV30 and TRBJ2-7, with 7 nucleotides matching TRBD1. The CDR3 is made up of 21 amino acids. The germline V gene encodes CDR1 GTSNPN and CDR2 SVGIG (reference sequence). J gave up 3 bases and V 4 bases, and 30 bases lay outside the gene matches. The CDR3 bases are TGTGCCTGGAACGCCGGGACAGCCGGGAAGGGAACCCCGGTTGTTATCTACGAGCAGTACTTC. This sequence encodes CAWNAGTAGKGTPVVIYEQYF.

The chain joins TRBV7-9 to TRBJ2-7; TRBD1 is a possible D gene (5 bases). Trimming shortened V by 2 bases and J by 0 bases, and 14 bases separated the two germline ends. The CDR3 spans 16 residues. The germline CDR1 and CDR2 sequences are SEHNR and FQNEAQ (reference sequence). As DNA, the CDR3 is TGTGCCAGCAGCTTAAAAGGGATGGGGCTCTCCTACGAGCAGTACTTC. This gives the protein CASSLKGMGLSYEQYF.

The V gene is TRBV4-2, the J gene TRBJ2-5; tentatively, D is TRBD1 (5 bases). The V and J ends lost 3 bases and 7 bases respectively, with 15 bases between them. The CDR3 sequence is 14 residues long. Germline V gene data show CDR1 as LGHNA and CDR2 as YNFKEQ. The CDR3 DNA reads TGTGCCAGCAGCCAGAACGGACAAACGGGGACCCAGTACTTC. Its translation is CASSQNGQTGTQYF.

This sequence joins TRBV6-5 and TRBJ2-2, with 11 bases lining up with TRBD1. Trimming cost V 4 bases and J 5 bases; bases outside gene matches: 6. The CDR3 contains 16 residues. CDR1 and CDR2 (germline): MNHEY, SVGAGI. Here the CDR3 DNA reads TGTGCCAGCAGTTCCGGACAGGGGGCAGGGACCGGGGAGCTGTTTTTT. This codes for CASSSGQGAGTGELFF.

This clone appeared a single time. This chain connects TRBV6-1 to TRBJ1-5; tentatively, D is TRBD1 (5 bases). V shed 4 bases and J shed 0 bases, with 25 bases lying between them. The CDR3 has 20 amino acids. Germline lookup yields CDR1 MNHNS and CDR2 SASEGT. The CDR3 here is CASSGREGPSNHYSNQPQHF. In DNA, the CDR3 is TGTGCCAGCAGTGGGCGAGAGGGGCCATCAAACCATTATAGCAATCAGCCCCAGCATTTT.

This clone was counted once. The chain combines TRBV7-2 with TRBJ1-4, with 7 nucleotides matching TRBD1. With 5 bases clipped from V and 8 bases from J, the junction kept 8 bases outside the gene matches. This CDR3 is built from 14 residues. From germline, CDR1 is SGHTA and CDR2 FQGNSA. CDR3 region: CASSHGQEGEKLFF. CDR3 coding DNA: TGTGCCAGCAGCCACGGACAGGAGGGCGAAAAACTGTTTTTT.

V usage is TRBV4-1 and J usage is TRBJ1-1; D gene ambiguous. CDR1 is MGHRA, CDR2 YSYEKL, per germline. V dropped 0 bases and J dropped 4 bases, with 9 bases sitting between them. The CDR3 loop spans 14 amino acids. The CDR3 DNA is TGCGCCAGCAGCCAAGATGGGAGGTTCACTGAAGCTTTCTTT. As protein: CASSQDGRFTEAFF.

This clone appeared a single time. This rearrangement joins TRBV7-2 to TRBJ2-5; 7 bases are a match to TRBD1. Germline V CDR1 and CDR2: SGHTA, FQGNSA. V was clipped by 3 bases and J by 11 bases; unmatched bases: 15. The CDR3 has 15 residues. The CDR3 protein is CASSFSGQPRLEQYF. The CDR3 DNA reads as TGTGCCAGCAGCTTCTCGGGACAGCCTCGGTTGGAGCAGTACTTC.

The genes are TRBV19 and TRBJ1-1; TRBD1 aligns across 8 bases. Germline CDR1 reads LNHDA; CDR2 reads SQIVND (reference sequence). V gave up 1 base and J gave up 3 bases; unmatched junction bases: 10. This CDR3 region has 17 residues. Written as DNA, the CDR3 is TGTGCCAGTAGTATAGGACCCCTCAGGGGGCTCGACACTGAAGCTTTCTTT. It is translated as CASSIGPLRGLDTEAFF.

This sequence joins TRBV11-2 and TRBJ2-7; 7 nucleotides match TRBD1. The CDR3 covers 15 residues. V was clipped by 5 bases and J by 0 bases; unmatched bases: 7. Germline CDR1 and CDR2: SGHAT and FQNNGV. CDR3 residues: CASSPPGGHSYEQYF. The CDR3 region has the DNA TGTGCCAGCAGCCCCCCAGGGGGTCACTCCTACGAGCAGTACTTC.

The chain couples TRBV4-3 to TRBJ2-1; 13 positions match TRBD2. The V and J ends lost 3 bases and 9 bases, in that order; junction bases with no gene match: 8. CDR1 is LGHNA and CDR2 is YSLEER in the germline V gene. The CDR3 is 16 amino acids. The CDR3, as DNA: TGCGCCAGCAGCCACCGGACTAGCGGGGGTTATGGTGAGCAGTTCTTC. Protein sequence: CASSHRTSGGYGEQFF.

This chain connects TRBV7-9 to TRBJ2-7; a weak D match, TRBD1 (6 bases). The germline V and J ends were trimmed by 4 bases and 0 bases, with 16 bases remaining between them. In germline, CDR1 is SEHNR, CDR2 FQNEAQ (reference sequence). The CDR3 sequence is 16 residues long. CDR3: CASSSTGKQSSYEQYF. The CDR3 DNA sequence: TGTGCCAGCAGCTCCACAGGGAAACAGAGCTCCTACGAGCAGTACTTC.

The rearrangement uses TRBV7-2 and TRBJ1-5; the D is unclear. Germline V lookup: CDR1 SGHTA, CDR2 FQGNSA. CDR3 length: 18 amino acids. V was shortened by 5 bases and J by 0 bases, with 20 bases between the two germline ends. The CDR3 region is CASSKNPGPPSSNQPQHF. The DNA for the CDR3 is TGTGCCAGCAGCAAAAACCCAGGCCCTCCTTCTAGCAATCAGCCCCAGCATTTT.

The chain has TRBV6-6 and TRBJ1-1, with D perhaps matching TRBD1 (6 bases). Per germline, CDR1 MNHNY and CDR2 SVGAGI (reference sequence). The CDR3 extends over 16 amino acids. Trimming shortened V by 1 base and J by 1 base, and 13 bases separated the two germline ends. The CDR3 bases are TGTGCCAGCAGTTACTGGCCCGACAGGTCGAACACTGAAGCTTTCTTT. Translation gives CASSYWPDRSNTEAFF.

This rearrangement joins TRBV4-1 to TRBJ2-2, with 8 bases fitting TRBD2. From germline, CDR1 is MGHRA and CDR2 YSYEKL. The CDR3 has 16 amino acids. V gave up 3 bases and J gave up 6 bases; unmatched junction bases: 9. The CDR3 here is CASSQDPGSGAGELFF. The CDR3 nucleotides read TGCGCCAGCAGCCAGGATCCGGGTAGCGGGGCCGGGGAGCTGTTTTTT.

This clone has just a few counts. V and J are TRBV6-4 and TRBJ2-1, with 8 nucleotides matching TRBD2. CDR1 and CDR2 (germline): MRHNA, SNTAGT. The CDR3 runs 15 residues. V shed 5 bases and J 1 base; nucleotides not matched to a gene: 4. Here the CDR3 DNA reads TGTGCCAGCAGTTTACTAGCGGAATCCTACAATGAGCAGTTCTTC. This gives the protein CASSLLAESYNEQFF.

V gene TRBV19 combines with J gene TRBJ1-5, with D hard to call. Germline lookup yields CDR1 LNHDA and CDR2 SQIVND (reference sequence). CDR3 length: 14 amino acids. The V end lost 7 bases, the J end lost 2 bases, and 12 bases lay between the germline ends. CDR3 sequence: CASKQGSGNQPQHF. In DNA, the CDR3 is TGTGCCAGTAAACAAGGTTCGGGCAATCAGCCCCAGCATTTT. Using reference TRBV19 and TRBJ1-5 for the parts outside the CDR3, the full variable domain is DGGITQSPKYLFRKEGQNVTLSCEQNLNHDAMYWYRQDPGQGLRLIYYSQIVNDFQKGDIAEGYSVSREKKESFPLTVTSAQKNPTAFYLCASKQGSGNQPQHFGDGTRLSIL.

This clone occurred once. The V gene is TRBV27, the J gene TRBJ2-4; 11 bases map to TRBD2. The CDR3 has 14 amino acids. Germline CDR1 reads MNHEY; CDR2 reads SMNVEV (reference sequence). V was pared by 10 bases and J by 8 bases, with 10 bases of the junction left unmatched. The CDR3 region has the DNA TGTGCCACTCGCCTAGCGGGGGGCCAAGACATTCAGTACTTC. Its translation: CATRLAGGQDIQYF.

The chain employs TRBV6-1 and TRBJ2-1; TRBD1 is a possible D gene (6 bases). Germline CDR1 is MNHNS and CDR2 is SASEGT. Trimming pared 4 bases from V and 0 bases from J, leaving 13 bases between. The CDR3 sequence is 16 residues long. CDR3 nucleotide sequence: TGTGCCAGCAGTGCTCCGGGACAAAGCTCCTACAATGAGCAGTTCTTC. It encodes CASSAPGQSSYNEQFF.